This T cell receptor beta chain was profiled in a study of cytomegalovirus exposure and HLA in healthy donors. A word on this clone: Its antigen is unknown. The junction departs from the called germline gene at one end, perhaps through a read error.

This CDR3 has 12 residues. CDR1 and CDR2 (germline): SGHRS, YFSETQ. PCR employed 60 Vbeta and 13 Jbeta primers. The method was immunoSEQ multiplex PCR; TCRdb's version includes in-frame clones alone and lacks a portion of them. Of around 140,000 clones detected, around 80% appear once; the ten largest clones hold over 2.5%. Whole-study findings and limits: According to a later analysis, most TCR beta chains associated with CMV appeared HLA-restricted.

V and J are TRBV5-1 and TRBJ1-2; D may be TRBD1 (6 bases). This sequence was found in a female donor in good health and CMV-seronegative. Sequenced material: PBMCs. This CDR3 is CASSSGTPKYPF. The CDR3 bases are TGCGCCAGCAGCTCTGGGACACCTAAATACCCCTTC.